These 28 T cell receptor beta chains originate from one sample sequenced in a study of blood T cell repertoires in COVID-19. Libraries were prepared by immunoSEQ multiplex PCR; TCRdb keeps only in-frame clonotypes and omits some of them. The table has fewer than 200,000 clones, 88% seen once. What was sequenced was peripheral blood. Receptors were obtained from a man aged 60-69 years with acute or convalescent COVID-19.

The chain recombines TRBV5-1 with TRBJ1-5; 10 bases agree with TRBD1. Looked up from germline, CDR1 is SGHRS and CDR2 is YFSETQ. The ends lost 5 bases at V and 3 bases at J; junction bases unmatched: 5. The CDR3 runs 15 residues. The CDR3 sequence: CASSSGTGVNQPQHF. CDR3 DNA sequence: TGCGCCAGCAGTTCCGGGACAGGGGTCAATCAGCCCCAGCATTTT.

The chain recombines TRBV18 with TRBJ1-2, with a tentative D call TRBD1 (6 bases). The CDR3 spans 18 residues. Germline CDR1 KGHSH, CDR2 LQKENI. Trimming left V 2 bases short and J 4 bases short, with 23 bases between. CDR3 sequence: CASSPFFTQDRSIYGYTF. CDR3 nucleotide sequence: TGTGCCAGCTCACCATTTTTCACTCAAGACAGGTCTATCTATGGCTACACCTTC. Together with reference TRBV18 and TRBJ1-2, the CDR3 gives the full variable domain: NAGVMQNPRHLVRRRGQEARLRCSPMKGHSHVYWYRQLPEEGLKFMVYLQKENIIDESGMPKERFSAEFPKEGPSILRIQQVVRGDSAAYFCASSPFFTQDRSIYGYTFGSGTRLTVV.

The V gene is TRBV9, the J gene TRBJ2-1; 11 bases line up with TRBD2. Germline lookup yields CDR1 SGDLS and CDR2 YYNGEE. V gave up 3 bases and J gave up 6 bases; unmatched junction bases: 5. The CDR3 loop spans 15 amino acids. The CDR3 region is CASSELAGAVNEQFF. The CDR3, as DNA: TGTGCCAGCAGCGAACTAGCGGGAGCCGTCAATGAGCAGTTCTTC.

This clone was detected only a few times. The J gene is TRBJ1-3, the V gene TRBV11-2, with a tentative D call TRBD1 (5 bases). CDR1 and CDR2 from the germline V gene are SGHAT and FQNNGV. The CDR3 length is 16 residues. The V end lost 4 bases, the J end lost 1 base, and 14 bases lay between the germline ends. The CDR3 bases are TGTGCCAGCAGCTCAATATGGACACGATCTGGAAACACCATATATTTT. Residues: CASSSIWTRSGNTIYF. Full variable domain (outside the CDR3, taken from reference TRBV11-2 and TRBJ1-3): EAGVAQSPRYKIIEKRQSVAFWCNPISGHATLYWYQQILGQGPKLLIQFQNNGVVDDSQLPKDRFSAERLKGVDSTLKIQPAKLEDSAVYLCASSSIWTRSGNTIYFGEGSWLTVV.

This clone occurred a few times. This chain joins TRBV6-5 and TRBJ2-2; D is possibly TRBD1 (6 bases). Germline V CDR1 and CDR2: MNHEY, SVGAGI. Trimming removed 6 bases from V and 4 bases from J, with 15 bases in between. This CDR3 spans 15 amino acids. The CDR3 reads CASRLTGSGTGELFF. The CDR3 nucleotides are TGTGCCAGCAGGTTAACAGGGAGTGGCACCGGGGAGCTGTTTTTT.

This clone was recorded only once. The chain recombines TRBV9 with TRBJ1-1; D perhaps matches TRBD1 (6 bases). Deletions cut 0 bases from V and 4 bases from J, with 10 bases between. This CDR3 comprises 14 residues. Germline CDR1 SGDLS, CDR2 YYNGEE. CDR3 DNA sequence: TGTGCCAGCAGCGTAGCTGGGGGCGTCACTGAAGCTTTCTTT. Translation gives CASSVAGGVTEAFF.

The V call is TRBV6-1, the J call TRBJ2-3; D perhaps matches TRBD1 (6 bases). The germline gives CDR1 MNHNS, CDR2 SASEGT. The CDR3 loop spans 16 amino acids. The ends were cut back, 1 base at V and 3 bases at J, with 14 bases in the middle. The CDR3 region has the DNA TGTGCCAGCAGTGAAGGTAGGGGGTCCGGGACAGATACGCAGTATTTT. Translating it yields CASSEGRGSGTDTQYF.

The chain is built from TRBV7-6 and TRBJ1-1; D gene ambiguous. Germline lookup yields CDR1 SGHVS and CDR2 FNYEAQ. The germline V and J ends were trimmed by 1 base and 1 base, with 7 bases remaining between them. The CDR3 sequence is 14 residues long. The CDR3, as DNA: TGTGCCAGCAGCTTAGATGCCGGGAACACTGAAGCTTTCTTT. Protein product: CASSLDAGNTEAFF.

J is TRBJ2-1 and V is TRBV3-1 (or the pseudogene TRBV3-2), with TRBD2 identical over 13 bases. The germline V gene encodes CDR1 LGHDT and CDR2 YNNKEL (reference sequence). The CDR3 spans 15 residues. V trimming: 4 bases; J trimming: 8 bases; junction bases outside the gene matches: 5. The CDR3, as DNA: TGTGCCAGCAGCCCTACTAGCGGGGGGGCCGATGAGCAGTTCTTC. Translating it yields CASSPTSGGADEQFF.

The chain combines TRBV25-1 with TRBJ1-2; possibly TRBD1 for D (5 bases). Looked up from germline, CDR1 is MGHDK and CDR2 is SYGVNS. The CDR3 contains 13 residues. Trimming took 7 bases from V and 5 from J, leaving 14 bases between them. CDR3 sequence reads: CASTMGQGYGYTF. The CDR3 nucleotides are TGTGCCAGCACCATGGGGCAAGGGTATGGCTACACCTTC.

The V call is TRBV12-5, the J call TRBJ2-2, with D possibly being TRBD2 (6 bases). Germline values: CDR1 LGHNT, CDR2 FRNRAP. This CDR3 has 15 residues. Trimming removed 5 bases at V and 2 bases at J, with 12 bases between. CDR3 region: CASGPGTFNTGELFF. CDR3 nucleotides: TGTGCTAGTGGTCCCGGGACTTTCAACACCGGGGAGCTGTTTTTT.

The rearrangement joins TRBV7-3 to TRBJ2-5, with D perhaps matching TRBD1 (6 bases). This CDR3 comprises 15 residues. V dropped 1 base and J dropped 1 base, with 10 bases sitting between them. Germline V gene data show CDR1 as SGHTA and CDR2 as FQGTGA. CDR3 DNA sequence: TGTGCCAGCAGCTTAATTAGGACAGTCCAAGAGACCCAGTACTTC. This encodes CASSLIRTVQETQYF.

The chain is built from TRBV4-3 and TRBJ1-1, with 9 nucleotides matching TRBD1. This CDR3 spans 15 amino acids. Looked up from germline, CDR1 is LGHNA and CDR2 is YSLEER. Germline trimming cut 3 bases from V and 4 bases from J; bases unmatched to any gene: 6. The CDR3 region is CASSQRGQGATEAFF. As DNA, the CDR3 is TGCGCCAGCAGCCAGAGGGGACAGGGAGCCACTGAAGCTTTCTTT.

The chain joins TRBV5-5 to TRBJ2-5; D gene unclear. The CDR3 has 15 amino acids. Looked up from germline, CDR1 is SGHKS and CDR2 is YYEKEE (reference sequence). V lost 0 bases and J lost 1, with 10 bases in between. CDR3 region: CASSLGWSGQETQYF. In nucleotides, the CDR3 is TGTGCCAGCAGCTTGGGGTGGTCAGGCCAAGAGACCCAGTACTTC.

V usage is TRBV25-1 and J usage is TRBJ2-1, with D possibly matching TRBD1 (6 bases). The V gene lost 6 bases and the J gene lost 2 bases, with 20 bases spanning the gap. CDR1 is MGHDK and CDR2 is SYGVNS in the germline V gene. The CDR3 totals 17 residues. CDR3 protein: CASRPKVGAAAYNEQFF. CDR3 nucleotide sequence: TGTGCCAGCAGACCGAAGGTGGGGGCGGCCGCCTACAATGAGCAGTTCTTC. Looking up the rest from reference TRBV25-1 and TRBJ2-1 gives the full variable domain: EADIYQTPRYLVIGTGKKITLECSQTMGHDKMYWYQQDPGMELHLIHYSYGVNSTEKGDLSSESTVSRIRTEHFPLTLESARPSHTSQYLCASRPKVGAAAYNEQFFGPGTRLTVL.

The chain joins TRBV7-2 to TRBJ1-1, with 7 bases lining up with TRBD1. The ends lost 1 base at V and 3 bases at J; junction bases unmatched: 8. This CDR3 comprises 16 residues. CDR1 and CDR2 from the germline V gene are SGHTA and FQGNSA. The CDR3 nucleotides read TGTGCCAGCAGCTTAGGAGGAGGGGGCGGATACACTGAAGCTTTCTTT. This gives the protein CASSLGGGGGYTEAFF. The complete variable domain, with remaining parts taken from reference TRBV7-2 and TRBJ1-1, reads GAGVSQSPSNKVTEKGKDVELRCDPISGHTALYWYRQSLGQGLEFLIYFQGNSAPDKSGLPSDRFSAERTGGSVSTLTIQRTQQEDSAVYLCASSLGGGGGYTEAFFGQGTRLTVV.

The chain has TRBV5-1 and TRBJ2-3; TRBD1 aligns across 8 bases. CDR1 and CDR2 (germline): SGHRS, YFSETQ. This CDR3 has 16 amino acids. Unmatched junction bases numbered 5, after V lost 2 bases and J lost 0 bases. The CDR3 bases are TGCGCCAGCAGCTTTTTGACAGGGGCTAGCACAGATACGCAGTATTTT. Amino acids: CASSFLTGASTDTQYF.

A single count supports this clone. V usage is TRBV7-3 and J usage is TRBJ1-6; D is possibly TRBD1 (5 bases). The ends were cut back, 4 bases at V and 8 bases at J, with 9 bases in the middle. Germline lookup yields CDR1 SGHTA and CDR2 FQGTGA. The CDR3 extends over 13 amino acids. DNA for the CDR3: TGTGCCAGCAGCTCTACGGGGGATTCACCCCTCCACTTT. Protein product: CASSSTGDSPLHF. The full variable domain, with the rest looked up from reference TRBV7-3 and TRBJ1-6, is GAGVSQTPSNKVTEKGKYVELRCDPISGHTALYWYRQSLGQGPEFLIYFQGTGAADDSGLPNDRFFAVRPEGSVSTLKIQRTERGDSAVYLCASSSTGDSPLHFGNGTRLTVT.

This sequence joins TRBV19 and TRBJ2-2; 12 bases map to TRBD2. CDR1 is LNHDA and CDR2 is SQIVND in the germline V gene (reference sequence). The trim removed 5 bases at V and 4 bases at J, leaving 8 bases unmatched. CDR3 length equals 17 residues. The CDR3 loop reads CASSFRGLAGSTGELFF. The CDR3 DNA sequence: TGTGCCAGTAGTTTCCGGGGACTAGCGGGTTCCACCGGGGAGCTGTTTTTT.

The CDR3 nucleotides read TGTGCCAGCAGCTTCCGGACAGGGTCAGGGTATGGCTACACCTTC. Its translation: CASSFRTGSGYGYTF. This chain joins TRBV7-2 and TRBJ1-2; 8 positions match TRBD1. Germline loops: CDR1 SGHTA, CDR2 FQGNSA. This CDR3 has 15 amino acids. Germline trimming cut 3 bases from V and 5 bases from J; bases unmatched to any gene: 8.

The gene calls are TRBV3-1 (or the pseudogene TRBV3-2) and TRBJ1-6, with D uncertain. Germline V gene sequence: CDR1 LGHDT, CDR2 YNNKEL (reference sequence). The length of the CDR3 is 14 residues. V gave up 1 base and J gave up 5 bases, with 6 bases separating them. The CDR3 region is CASSQGADNSPLHF. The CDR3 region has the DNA TGTGCCAGCAGCCAAGGAGCGGATAATTCACCCCTCCACTTT.

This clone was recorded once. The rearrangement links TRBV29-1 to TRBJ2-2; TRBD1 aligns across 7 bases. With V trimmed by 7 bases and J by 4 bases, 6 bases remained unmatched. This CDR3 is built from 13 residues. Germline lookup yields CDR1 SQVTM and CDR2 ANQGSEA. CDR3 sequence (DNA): TGCAGCGCGCAGGGGGATGGCACCGGGGAGCTGTTTTTT. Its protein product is CSAQGDGTGELFF.

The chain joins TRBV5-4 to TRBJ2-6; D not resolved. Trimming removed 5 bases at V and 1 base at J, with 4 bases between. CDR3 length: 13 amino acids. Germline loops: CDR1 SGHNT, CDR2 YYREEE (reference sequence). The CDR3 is CASRLSGANVLTF. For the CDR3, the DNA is TGTGCCAGCAGACTTTCTGGGGCCAACGTCCTGACTTTC.

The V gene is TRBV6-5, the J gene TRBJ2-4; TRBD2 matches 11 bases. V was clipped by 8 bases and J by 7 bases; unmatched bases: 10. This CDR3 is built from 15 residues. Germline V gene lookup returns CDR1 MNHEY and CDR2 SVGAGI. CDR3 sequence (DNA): TGTGCCAGCGCTCGTCCTAGCGGGGGGTTCAACATTCAGTACTTC. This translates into CASARPSGGFNIQYF.

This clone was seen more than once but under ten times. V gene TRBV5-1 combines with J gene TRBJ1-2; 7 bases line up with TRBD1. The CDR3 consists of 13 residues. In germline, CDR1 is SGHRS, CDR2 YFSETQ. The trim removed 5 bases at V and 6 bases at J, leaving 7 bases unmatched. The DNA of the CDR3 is TGCGCCAGCAGTGAAGGGGGCTCACATGGCTACACCTTC. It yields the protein CASSEGGSHGYTF.

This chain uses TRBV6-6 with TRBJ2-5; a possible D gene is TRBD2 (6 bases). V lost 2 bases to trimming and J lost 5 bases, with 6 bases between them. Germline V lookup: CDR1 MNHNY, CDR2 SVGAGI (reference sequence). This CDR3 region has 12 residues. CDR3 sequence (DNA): TGTGCCAGCAGTTACCGGGGGGAGACCCAGTACTTC. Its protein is CASSYRGETQYF.

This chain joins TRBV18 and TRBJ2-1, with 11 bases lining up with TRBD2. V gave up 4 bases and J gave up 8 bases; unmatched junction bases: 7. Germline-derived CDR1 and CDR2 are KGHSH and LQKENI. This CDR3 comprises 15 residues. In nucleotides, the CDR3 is TGTGCCAGCTCACTGGGACTAGCGGCCGCGGATGAGCAGTTCTTC. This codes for CASSLGLAAADEQFF.

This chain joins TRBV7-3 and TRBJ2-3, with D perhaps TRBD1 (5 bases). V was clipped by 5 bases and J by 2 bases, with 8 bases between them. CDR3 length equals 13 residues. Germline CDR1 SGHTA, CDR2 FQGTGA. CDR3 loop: CASSLDNTDTQYF. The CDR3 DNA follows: TGTGCCAGCAGCCTGGACAACACAGATACGCAGTATTTT.